Here is one T cell receptor beta chain with its context. The antigen is undetermined. The data derive from a study of T cell responses to AZD1222 COVID-19 vaccine. Study outcomes and limitations: All repertoire sampling was performed exclusively after the peak T cell response.

The CDR3 spans 14 residues. V lost 0 bases, J lost 7 bases, and 11 bases lay in between. Per germline, CDR1 SGHRS and CDR2 YFSETQ. Assay used: immunoSEQ multiplex PCR; TCRdb lists only in-frame clones, some missing. The sample has about 130,000 clones; approximately 85% are singletons. This sequence joins TRBV5-1 and TRBJ2-1; TRBD2 might be the D (6 bases). This sequence was found in an adult who received the AZD1222 COVID-19 vaccine. This sample comprised peripheral blood, obtained 28 days after the second AZD1222 dose. The CDR3 reads CASSLVGGGNEQFF. CDR3 in DNA: TGCGCCAGCAGCTTGGTGGGAGGAGGTAATGAGCAGTTCTTC.